The subject of this entry is one T cell receptor (beta chain). Possible read error: a much larger clone is one base away. This CDR3 is built from 14 residues. The germline gives CDR1 SQVTM, CDR2 ANQGSEA. This specimen comes from a study of T-cell reconstitution after alpha-beta-depleted transplantation in children. The library targeted TCRbeta and was prepared with unique molecular identifiers. TCRdb reprocessed the PCR reads via MiXCR and lists one record per CDR3 protein. The sample has roughly 180,000 distinct CDR3 sequences, 13% to 15% seen once. The sequence came from a human donor who donated a stem cell graft to a child with acute lymphoblastic leukemia. The sequences come from PBMCs from the stem cell graft donor, collected from the stem cell graft. The chain carries TRBV29-1 and TRBJ2-1; 8 positions agree with TRBD2. The CDR3 nucleotides read TGCAGCCTTGATCAAGCGGGAGAAGACAATGAGCAGTTCTTC. Its translation is CSLDQAGEDNEQFF.